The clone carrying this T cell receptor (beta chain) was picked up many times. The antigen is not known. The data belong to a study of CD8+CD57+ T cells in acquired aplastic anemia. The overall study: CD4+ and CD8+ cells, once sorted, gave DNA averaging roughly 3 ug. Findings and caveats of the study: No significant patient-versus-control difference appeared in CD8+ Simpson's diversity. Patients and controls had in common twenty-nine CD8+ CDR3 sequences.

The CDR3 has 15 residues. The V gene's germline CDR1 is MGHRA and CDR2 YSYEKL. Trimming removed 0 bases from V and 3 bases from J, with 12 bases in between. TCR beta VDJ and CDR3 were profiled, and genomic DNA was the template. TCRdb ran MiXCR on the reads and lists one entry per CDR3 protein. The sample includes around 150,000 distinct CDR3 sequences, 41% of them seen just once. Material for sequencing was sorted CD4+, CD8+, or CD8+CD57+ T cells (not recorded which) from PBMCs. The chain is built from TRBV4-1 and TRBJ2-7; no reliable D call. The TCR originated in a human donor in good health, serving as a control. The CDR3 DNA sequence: TGCGCCAGCAGCCAAGATCCAAACGGATTCTACGAGCAGTACTTC. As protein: CASSQDPNGFYEQYF.